Each of the 9 T cell receptor beta chains below was sequenced from the same sample in a study of OX40 agonist ivuxolimab in advanced cancers. Here immunoSEQ multiplex PCR was the method, and the copy in TCRdb shows in-frame clones only, minus some. Among around 29,000 clones listed, 90% to 95% were seen once. Material: CD4+ or CD8+ T cells sorted from blood, obtained in a trial of the OX40 agonist ivuxolimab. The receptors were sampled from an adult with an advanced solid tumor such as melanoma, head and neck, liver or kidney cancer.

The rearrangement links TRBV30 to TRBJ1-2; tentative D call: TRBD1 (5 bases). The V gene's germline CDR1 is GTSNPN and CDR2 SVGIG (reference sequence). V was shortened by 1 base and J by 8 bases, with 14 bases between the two germline ends. This CDR3 has 13 residues. CDR3 in DNA: TGTGCCTGGAGTGCCCCGGGGACTTTCGGCTACACCTTC. The encoded protein is CAWSAPGTFGYTF.

The chain has TRBV7-9 and TRBJ1-2, with a possible D match to TRBD1 (5 bases). There are 14 residues in the CDR3. CDR1 SEHNR and CDR2 FQNEAQ come from the germline V gene (reference sequence). Trimming removed 5 bases at V and 5 bases at J, with 15 bases between. The CDR3 sequence: CASSLLQGGYGYTF. CDR3 DNA: TGTGCCAGCAGCCTACTCCAGGGTGGGTATGGCTACACCTTC. Based on the CDR3 plus reference TRBV7-9 and TRBJ1-2, the full variable domain is DTGVSQNPRHKITKRGQNVTFRCDPISEHNRLYWYRQTLGQGPEFLTYFQNEAQLEKSRLLSDRFSAERPKGSFSTLEIQRTEQGDSAMYLCASSLLQGGYGYTFGSGTRLTVV.

J is TRBJ2-4 and V is TRBV4-1; D is possibly TRBD1 (7 bases). The ends were cut back, 5 bases at V and 6 bases at J, with 14 bases in the middle. The CDR3 consists of 14 residues. From germline, CDR1 is MGHRA and CDR2 YSYEKL. The CDR3 DNA sequence: TGCGCCAGCAGCGCATCCCAGGGGGGAAACATTCAGTACTTC. It encodes CASSASQGGNIQYF.

The chain has TRBV5-4 and TRBJ2-3, with 7 bases lining up with TRBD1. From germline, CDR1 is SGHNT and CDR2 YYREEE (reference sequence). V shed 0 bases and J 2 bases; nucleotides not matched to a gene: 9. The CDR3 runs to 17 residues. The CDR3 DNA follows: TGTGCCAGCAGCTTGGACCAGACAGGGTACGACACAGATACGCAGTATTTT. Amino acid sequence: CASSLDQTGYDTDTQYF. Variable domain in full (rest from reference TRBV5-4 and TRBJ2-3): ETGVTQSPTHLIKTRGQQVTLRCSSQSGHNTVSWYQQALGQGPQFIFQYYREEENGRGNFPPRFSGLQFPNYSSELNVNALELDDSALYLCASSLDQTGYDTDTQYFGPGTRLTVL.

J is TRBJ1-5 and V is TRBV23-1; TRBD1 matches at 9 bases. TRBV23-1 is recorded as an ORF, its role being uncertain. This CDR3 contains 17 residues. V gave up 0 bases and J gave up 2 bases; unmatched junction bases: 5. CDR3 sequence (DNA): TGCGCCAGCAGTCAATCGCCGACAGGGGGTCGCAATCAGCCCCAGCATTTT. This gives the protein CASSQSPTGGRNQPQHF.

This rearrangement joins TRBV10-1 to TRBJ2-7, with 7 positions matching TRBD1. The CDR3 covers 15 residues. With 6 bases clipped from V and 0 bases from J, the junction kept 8 bases outside the gene matches. Germline lookup yields CDR1 WNHNN and CDR2 SYGVQD (reference sequence). CDR3 nucleotides: TGCGCCAGCAGCCCACAGGGGACCAACTCCTACGAGCAGTACTTC. This encodes CASSPQGTNSYEQYF.

V usage is TRBV28 and J usage is TRBJ1-1, with a possible D match to TRBD1 (5 bases). The CDR3 length is 13 residues. Germline-derived CDR1 and CDR2 are MDHEN and SYDVKM. The V end was cut by 3 bases, the J end by 3 bases, with 8 bases between. CDR3 sequence: CASSLGEDTEAFF. In nucleotides, the CDR3 is TGTGCCAGCAGTTTGGGGGAGGACACTGAAGCTTTCTTT. Drawing the rest from reference TRBV28 and TRBJ1-1, the complete variable domain is DVKVTQSSRYLVKRTGEKVFLECVQDMDHENMFWYRQDPGLGLRLIYFSYDVKMKEKGDIPEGYSVSREKKERFSLILESASTNQTSMYLCASSLGEDTEAFFGQGTRLTVV.

The rearrangement links TRBV7-9 to TRBJ2-7, with D possibly called TRBD1 or TRBD2 (5 bases each). V gave up 7 bases and J gave up 2 bases, with 15 bases separating them. Germline-derived CDR1 and CDR2 are SEHNR and FQNEAQ (reference sequence). The CDR3 is made up of 14 amino acids. The CDR3 here is CASNQVEGPYEQYF. Here the CDR3 DNA reads TGTGCCAGCAACCAGGTCGAGGGACCCTACGAGCAGTACTTC.

This rearrangement joins TRBV9 to TRBJ2-1; 7 positions agree with TRBD2. The ends lost 0 bases at V and 0 bases at J; junction bases unmatched: 3. This CDR3 spans 16 amino acids. Germline V gene data show CDR1 as SGDLS and CDR2 as YYNGEE. The CDR3 bases are TGTGCCAGCAGCGTAGAGACTAGCCTCTCCTACAATGAGCAGTTCTTC. This encodes CASSVETSLSYNEQFF. The full variable domain, its missing parts supplied by reference TRBV9 and TRBJ2-1, is DSGVTQTPKHLITATGQRVTLRCSPRSGDLSVYWYQQSLDQGLQFLIQYYNGEERAKGNILERFSAQQFPDLHSELNLSSLELGDSALYFCASSVETSLSYNEQFFGPGTRLTVL.